This T cell receptor beta chain was identified during a study of breast tumors, draining lymph nodes, adjacent tissues. MiXCR, applied by TCRdb to the multiplex PCR reads, yields one record per CDR3 protein. The repertoire holds 85,000 to 130,000 distinct CDR3 sequences, with about 20% as singletons. As concerns this clonotype: Its antigen is undetermined.

Samples came from axillary lymph nodes draining the breast cancer. CDR3 length: 13 amino acids. Germline CDR1 is SGHRS and CDR2 is YFSETQ. Trimming took 0 bases from V and 6 from J, leaving 9 bases between them. Notes on the study in general: Tumors had less TCR diversity than lymph nodes, more than nontumor tissue. Tumor T cell lymph node origin was a supported hypothesis, not proven.

The V and J genes are TRBV5-1 and TRBJ1-1, with D unresolved. This TCR was sampled from a female donor with breast cancer. Some clones in this sample may be carry-over from other donors' samples. The sample comprised axillary lymph node tissue. For the CDR3, the DNA is TGCGCCAGCAGCTTGGGCAGCGGGGCTGAAGCTTTCTTT. It specifies CASSLGSGAEAFF. The full variable domain, with the rest looked up from reference TRBV5-1 and TRBJ1-1, is KAGVTQTPRYLIKTRGQQVTLSCSPISGHRSVSWYQQTPGQGLQFLFEYFSETQRNKGNFPGRFSGRQFSNSRSEMNVSTLELGDSALYLCASSLGSGAEAFFGQGTRLTVV.